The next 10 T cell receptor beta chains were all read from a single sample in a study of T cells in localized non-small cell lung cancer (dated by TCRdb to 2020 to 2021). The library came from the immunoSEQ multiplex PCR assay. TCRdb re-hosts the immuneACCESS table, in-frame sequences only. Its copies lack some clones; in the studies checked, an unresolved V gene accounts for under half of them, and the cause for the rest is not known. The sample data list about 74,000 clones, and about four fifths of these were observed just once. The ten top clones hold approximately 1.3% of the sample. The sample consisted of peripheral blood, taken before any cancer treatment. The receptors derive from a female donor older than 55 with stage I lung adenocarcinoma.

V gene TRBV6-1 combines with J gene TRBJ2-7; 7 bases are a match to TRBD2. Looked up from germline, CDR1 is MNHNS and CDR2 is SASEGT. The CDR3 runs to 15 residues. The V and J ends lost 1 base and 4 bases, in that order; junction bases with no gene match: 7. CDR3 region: CASSEGEGRVYEQYF. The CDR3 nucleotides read TGTGCCAGCAGTGAAGGAGAAGGGAGGGTTTACGAGCAGTACTTC.

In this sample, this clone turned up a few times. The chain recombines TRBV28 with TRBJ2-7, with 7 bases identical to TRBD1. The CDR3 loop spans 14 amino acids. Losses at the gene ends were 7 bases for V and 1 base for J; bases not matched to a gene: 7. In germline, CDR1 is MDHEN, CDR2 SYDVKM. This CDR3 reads CASKLGGSSYEQYF. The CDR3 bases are TGTGCCAGCAAGCTAGGGGGCTCGTCCTACGAGCAGTACTTC.

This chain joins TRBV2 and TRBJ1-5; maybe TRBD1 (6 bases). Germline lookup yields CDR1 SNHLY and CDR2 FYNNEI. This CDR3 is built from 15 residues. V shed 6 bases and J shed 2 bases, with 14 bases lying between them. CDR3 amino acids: CASSWYGQCNQPQHF. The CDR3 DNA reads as TGTGCCAGCAGCTGGTATGGACAGTGCAATCAGCCCCAGCATTTT.

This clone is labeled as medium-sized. The CDR3, as DNA: TGTGCCACCAGCAGAGAACTACACCACGAGCAGTACTTC. It translates to CATSRELHHEQYF. The chain joins TRBV15 to TRBJ2-7; the D is unclear. Per germline, CDR1 LNHNV and CDR2 YYDKDF (reference sequence). The CDR3 has 13 amino acids. Trimming took 0 bases from V and 5 from J, leaving 8 bases between them.

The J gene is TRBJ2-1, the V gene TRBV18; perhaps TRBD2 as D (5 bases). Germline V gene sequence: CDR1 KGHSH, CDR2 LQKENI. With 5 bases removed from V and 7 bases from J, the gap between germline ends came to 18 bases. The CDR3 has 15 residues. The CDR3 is CASSSNYGVGNEQFF. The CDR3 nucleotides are TGTGCCAGCTCATCAAACTACGGGGTCGGTAATGAGCAGTTCTTC.

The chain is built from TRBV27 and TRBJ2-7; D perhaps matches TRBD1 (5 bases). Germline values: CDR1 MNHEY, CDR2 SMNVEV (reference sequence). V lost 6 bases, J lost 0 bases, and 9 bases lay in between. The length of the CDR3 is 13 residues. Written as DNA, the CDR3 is TGTGCCAGCAGAAAAGACAGCTCCTACGAGCAGTACTTC. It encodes CASRKDSSYEQYF.

The CDR3 region has the DNA TGTGCCAGCGGACAGGAGAGCAATCAGCCCCAGCATTTT. Amino acids: CASGQESNQPQHF. V and J are TRBV11-2 and TRBJ1-5, with TRBD1 matching over 7 bases. After removal of 8 bases from V and 1 base from J, the junction contained 2 bases not matched to a gene. Germline V gene lookup returns CDR1 SGHAT and CDR2 FQNNGV. CDR3 length equals 13 residues.

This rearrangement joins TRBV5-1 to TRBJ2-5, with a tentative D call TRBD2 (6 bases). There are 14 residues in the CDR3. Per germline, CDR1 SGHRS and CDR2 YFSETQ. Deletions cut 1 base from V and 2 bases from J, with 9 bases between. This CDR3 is CASSLYGGQETQYF. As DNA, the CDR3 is TGCGCCAGCAGCTTGTATGGGGGGCAAGAGACCCAGTACTTC.

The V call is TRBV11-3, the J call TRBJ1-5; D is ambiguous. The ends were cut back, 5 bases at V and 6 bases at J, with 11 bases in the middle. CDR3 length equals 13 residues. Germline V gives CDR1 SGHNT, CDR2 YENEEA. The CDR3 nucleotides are TGTGCCAGCAGCCTCCTCGAGGGTCAGCCCCAGCATTTT. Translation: CASSLLEGQPQHF.

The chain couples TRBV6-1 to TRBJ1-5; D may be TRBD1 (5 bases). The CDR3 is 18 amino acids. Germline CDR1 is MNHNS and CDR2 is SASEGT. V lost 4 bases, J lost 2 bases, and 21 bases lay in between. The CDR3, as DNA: TGTGCCAGCAGTGCCCTCCGACAGCCCGGGGTGGGCAATCAGCCCCAGCATTTT. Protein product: CASSALRQPGVGNQPQHF.